The source of this T cell receptor beta chain is a study of post-analysis software for immune sequencing data. The wider study: The courses of disease that were included comprised relapsing-remitting, secondary progressive and progressive-relapsing multiple sclerosis. Study-wide results and caveats: Patients showed TRBV5-6, TRBV5-1 and TRBV20-1 among roughly 5 TRBV segments more frequent than in controls. The study found significantly lower normalized Chao1 diversity in multiple sclerosis patients than in controls.

TCR beta cDNA libraries included unique molecular identifiers. cDNA molecules numbering around 450,000 came from roughly 1 to 10 million T cells. MiXCR, applied by TCRdb to the PCR reads, yields one record per CDR3 protein. The sample holds fewer than 700,000 distinct CDR3 sequences; roughly 47% are singletons and the top ten take about 1.8%. Germline CDR1 reads MNHNS; CDR2 reads SASEGT. This CDR3 comprises 15 residues. V lost 4 bases, J lost 6 bases, and 16 bases lay in between. About this clonotype: Antigen: not known.

This TCR derives from a girl aged 10 to 17 with multiple sclerosis. Sequencing used blood. This rearrangement joins TRBV6-1 to TRBJ1-5; TRBD1 is a possible D gene (5 bases). CDR3 sequence reads: CASSAFGDFSQPQHF. The CDR3 bases are TGTGCCAGCAGTGCATTCGGGGACTTCAGTCAGCCCCAGCATTTT.